The 19 T cell receptor beta chains below come from one sample, sequenced in a study of response to subunit inactivated influenza vaccine. In TCRdb, the RT-PCR reads were re-called with MiXCR into one record per CDR3 protein. The sample yields 500,000 to 550,000 distinct CDR3 sequences, approximately 7.7% seen once. This sample comprised PBMCs from blood, obtained roughly 24 months after vaccination. The source is a man aged 50-75 years who received an inactivated influenza vaccine.

The sample holds a few counts of this clonotype. J is TRBJ2-1 and V is TRBV20-1; D not resolved. Trimming took off 3 bases at V and 11 bases at J, with 17 bases between the two ends. The CDR3 length is 13 residues. CDR1 and CDR2 (germline): DFQATT, SNEGSKA (reference sequence). The CDR3 spells CSASPTPAWKQFF. CDR3 DNA sequence: TGCAGTGCTAGTCCGACTCCGGCCTGGAAGCAGTTCTTC.

V usage is TRBV4-3 and J usage is TRBJ2-1; no reliable D call. V shed 0 bases and J shed 0 bases, with 6 bases lying between them. The CDR3 is 15 amino acids. The V gene's germline CDR1 is LGHNA and CDR2 YSLEER. The CDR3 loop reads CASSQEESSYNEQFF. Written as DNA, the CDR3 is TGCGCCAGCAGCCAAGAGGAGAGCTCCTACAATGAGCAGTTCTTC.

As DNA, the CDR3 is TGTGCCATCAGCGAGGAGTTCGAAAACATTCAGTACTTC. It specifies CAISEEFENIQYF. The V call is TRBV10-3, the J call TRBJ2-4; no definite D call. CDR3 length: 13 residues. V was clipped by 6 bases and J by 5 bases, with 11 bases between them. Germline V gene data show CDR1 as ENHRY and CDR2 as SYGVKD.

This clonotype was counted ten times or more. In DNA form, the CDR3 reads TGCGCCAGCAGCCTGGATAGCGGCTCCTACAATGAGCAGTTCTTC. Amino acids: CASSLDSGSYNEQFF. This chain connects TRBV4-3 to TRBJ2-1; the D gene is possibly TRBD2 (6 bases). The germline CDR1 and CDR2 sequences are LGHNA and YSLEER. The CDR3 runs to 15 residues. V lost 4 bases and J lost 0, with 10 bases in between.

This clonotype was detected a few times. V usage is TRBV30 and J usage is TRBJ1-5; possibly TRBD1 for D (5 bases). Germline lookup yields CDR1 GTSNPN and CDR2 SVGIG (reference sequence). The CDR3 sequence is 15 residues long. Trimming cost V 0 bases and J 0 bases, with 9 bases left between them. For the CDR3, the DNA is TGTGCCTGGAGTGTCGGGGCAGCTAGCAATCAGCCCCAGCATTTT. It specifies CAWSVGAASNQPQHF.

In this sample, this clonotype turned up a few times. The rearrangement uses TRBV5-6 and TRBJ2-6, with a weak D call TRBD1 (5 bases). The germline CDR1 and CDR2 sequences are SGHDT and YYEEEE. V was clipped by 0 bases and J by 2 bases, with 6 bases between them. The CDR3 spans 15 residues. This chain's CDR3 is CASSLAGTGANVLTF. The CDR3 DNA reads TGTGCCAGCAGCTTGGCAGGGACTGGGGCCAACGTCCTGACTTTC. Drawing the rest from reference TRBV5-6 and TRBJ2-6, the complete variable domain is DAGVTQSPTHLIKTRGQQVTLRCSPKSGHDTVSWYQQALGQGPQFIFQYYEEEERQRGNFPDRFSGHQFPNYSSELNVNALLLGDSALYLCASSLAGTGANVLTFGAGSRLTVL.

This chain joins TRBV7-2 and TRBJ1-2; D is perhaps TRBD1 (6 bases). V was trimmed by 3 bases and J by 7 bases, leaving 21 bases between them. This CDR3 has 16 residues. Per the germline V gene, CDR1 is SGHTA and CDR2 is FQGNSA. The CDR3 here is CASSLQQGGGGSGYTF. In DNA form, the CDR3 reads TGTGCCAGCAGCTTGCAACAGGGCGGTGGGGGTAGTGGCTACACCTTC. Full variable domain (remainder filled in from reference TRBV7-2 and TRBJ1-2): GAGVSQSPSNKVTEKGKDVELRCDPISGHTALYWYRQSLGQGLEFLIYFQGNSAPDKSGLPSDRFSAERTGGSVSTLTIQRTQQEDSAVYLCASSLQQGGGGSGYTFGSGTRLTVV.

This clonotype has more than one count but fewer than ten. V and J are TRBV7-9 and TRBJ2-5, with 10 bases matching TRBD1. V was clipped by 4 bases and J by 1 base; unmatched bases: 9. Per the germline V gene, CDR1 is SEHNR and CDR2 is FQNEAQ (reference sequence). CDR3 length: 17 residues. The CDR3: CASSSGTGALAQETQYF. The CDR3 region has the DNA TGTGCCAGCAGCTCCGGGACAGGGGCCCTGGCCCAAGAGACCCAGTACTTC.

This clonotype appeared a few times. This sequence joins TRBV6-2 or TRBV6-3 and TRBJ1-4; D may be TRBD1 (5 bases). Trimming left V 8 bases short and J 0 bases short, with 13 bases between. The CDR3 spans 15 residues. Germline V gene data show CDR1 as MNHEY and CDR2 as SVGEGT. The CDR3 is CASGTFRTTNEKLFF. CDR3 DNA sequence: TGTGCCAGCGGGACTTTCCGGACAACTAATGAAAAACTGTTTTTT.

V usage is TRBV27 and J usage is TRBJ2-1, with 8 positions matching TRBD2. This CDR3 comprises 15 residues. Germline CDR1 and CDR2: MNHEY and SMNVEV (reference sequence). The V gene end was trimmed by 3 bases and the J gene end by 4 bases; junction bases not matched to a gene: 5. The CDR3: CASSLAGLVYNEQFF. In nucleotides, the CDR3 is TGTGCCAGCAGTTTGGCGGGACTAGTTTACAATGAGCAGTTCTTC.

The chain employs TRBV7-9 and TRBJ2-5; tentative D call: TRBD2 (6 bases). Germline CDR1 is SEHNR and CDR2 is FQNEAQ (reference sequence). The length of the CDR3 is 12 residues. With 6 bases removed from V and 7 bases from J, the gap between germline ends came to 12 bases. The CDR3 region is CASSFRERTQYF. The CDR3 nucleotides read TGTGCCAGCAGTTTTCGGGAGAGGACCCAGTACTTC.

V gene TRBV5-1 combines with J gene TRBJ1-1; a possible D gene is TRBD1 (5 bases). CDR3 length equals 16 residues. Germline loops: CDR1 SGHRS, CDR2 YFSETQ. Trimming left V 0 bases short and J 1 base short, with 13 bases between. In nucleotides, the CDR3 is TGCGCCAGCAGCTTGGGGCCTGGGGGTCGGAACACTGAAGCTTTCTTT. Protein product: CASSLGPGGRNTEAFF.

This clonotype has at least ten counts. The V call is TRBV18, the J call TRBJ2-5; D unresolved. Per the germline V gene, CDR1 is KGHSH and CDR2 is LQKENI. V shed 1 base and J shed 4 bases, with 16 bases lying between them. The CDR3 covers 16 residues. The CDR3 reads CASSPRQVGEGETQYF. The DNA of the CDR3 is TGTGCCAGCTCACCACGGCAAGTAGGAGAAGGAGAGACCCAGTACTTC.

This clonotype was recorded at least ten times. V gene TRBV4-3 combines with J gene TRBJ2-3, with 11 bases matching TRBD2. V trimming: 0 bases; J trimming: 0 bases; junction bases outside the gene matches: 11. The CDR3 has 20 residues. The germline V gene encodes CDR1 LGHNA and CDR2 YSLEER. For the CDR3, the DNA is TGCGCCAGCAGCCAAGATCTAAGACTAGCGGGGAGATCAAGCACAGATACGCAGTATTTT. Translation gives CASSQDLRLAGRSSTDTQYF.

The chain has TRBV10-1 and TRBJ2-5; D is ambiguous. V was clipped by 2 bases and J by 5 bases, with 9 bases between them. CDR1 and CDR2 from the germline V gene are WNHNN and SYGVQD (reference sequence). This CDR3 is 13 amino acids long. CDR3 DNA: TGCGCCAGCAGTGAGAGGTCCCGGGAGACCCAGTACTTC. Amino acids: CASSERSRETQYF.

In its sample, this clonotype was seen a few times. CDR3: CASSLSPGLRYGYTF. CDR3 nucleotide sequence: TGTGCCAGCAGTTTAAGCCCAGGGCTTAGATATGGCTACACCTTC. V usage is TRBV12-3 or TRBV12-4 and J usage is TRBJ1-2; TRBD1 is a possible D gene (5 bases). The CDR3 sequence is 15 residues long. V lost 2 bases and J lost 5, with 15 bases in between.

This clonotype was counted many times. The V and J genes are TRBV11-2 and TRBJ2-3; the D is unclear. CDR3 length equals 13 residues. The germline V and J ends were trimmed by 0 bases and 2 bases, with 3 bases remaining between them. The germline V gene has CDR1 SGHAT and CDR2 FQNNGV. The CDR3 is CASSLEYTDTQYF. The CDR3 DNA follows: TGTGCCAGCAGCTTAGAATACACAGATACGCAGTATTTT. Drawing the rest from reference TRBV11-2 and TRBJ2-3, the complete variable domain is EAGVAQSPRYKIIEKRQSVAFWCNPISGHATLYWYQQILGQGPKLLIQFQNNGVVDDSQLPKDRFSAERLKGVDSTLKIQPAKLEDSAVYLCASSLEYTDTQYFGPGTRLTVL.

This clonotype was seen a handful of times. The chain carries TRBV29-1 and TRBJ2-4; 11 bases match TRBD1. The V gene's germline CDR1 is SQVTM and CDR2 ANQGSEA. Trimming at V came to 7 bases and at J to 5 bases, leaving 4 bases not matched to a gene. This CDR3 region has 13 residues. DNA for the CDR3: TGCAGCGCCCCGGGACAGGGGGAAAACATTCAGTACTTC. Protein: CSAPGQGENIQYF.

This clonotype was seen more than once but under ten times. The chain combines TRBV20-1 with TRBJ2-7; 7 bases match TRBD2. The V gene's germline CDR1 is DFQATT and CDR2 SNEGSKA (reference sequence). V shed 2 bases, J shed 2 bases, and the junction held 3 bases outside the gene matches. This CDR3 comprises 13 residues. CDR3 amino acids: CSARLGGTYEQYF. The CDR3 bases are TGCAGTGCTAGATTGGGGGGGACCTACGAGCAGTACTTC.